This T cell receptor (beta chain) was sequenced in a study of long-term antiretroviral therapy in people with HIV. General study results and limits: Post-ART, diversity grew, though it stayed under transplant donor control levels.

V was shortened by 0 bases and J by 2 bases, with 9 bases between the two germline ends. The germline V gene has CDR1 SGDLS and CDR2 YYNGEE. CDR3 size: 14 residues. Researchers ran immunoSEQ v3.0 at survey level. The protocol was immunoSEQ multiplex PCR, while the TCRdb copy is restricted to in-frame clones and leaves out a portion. This table has 26,000 or so clones, over 80% appearing once. As to this clone: Its antigen is still unknown.

The chain couples TRBV9 to TRBJ2-7; a possible D gene is TRBD1 (6 bases). The source of this sequence is a young man with HIV. Material: unsorted PBMCs, obtained 0.8 years before starting antiretroviral therapy. This CDR3 reads CASSVAQGTYEQYF. The CDR3 DNA follows: TGTGCCAGCAGCGTAGCGCAGGGGACCTACGAGCAGTACTTC.